This T cell receptor (beta chain) was sequenced in a study of cytomegalovirus exposure and HLA in healthy donors. Overall study: About 85 million unique TCRs from HLA-typed donors were held in an early release of data. Study-level findings and limits: Clonal expansion, a later analysis showed, was greater in HLA-associated TCR beta chains than in equally common others. TCR beta sequences reportedly predicted most subjects' HLA-A and HLA-B alleles accurately. Most of the CMV-associated TCR beta chains (in a later analysis) appeared to be HLA-restricted.

PCR was performed using 60 Vbeta and 13 Jbeta primers. TCRdb's table, derived via immunoSEQ multiplex PCR, lists solely in-frame clones and lacks some. This sample has about 180,000 clones, with about 80% found just once. Concerning this clone itself: Its antigen is still unknown.

Germline V lookup: CDR1 SNHLY, CDR2 FYNNEI. J lost 5 bases, V lost 6 bases, and 9 bases had no gene match. The CDR3 has 15 residues. The chain is built from TRBV2 and TRBJ2-5; 10 bases agree with TRBD1. The sequence was obtained from a young man in good health and CMV-seronegative. The material sequenced was PBMCs. The CDR3 loop reads CASRHDRGREETQYF. For the CDR3, the DNA is TGTGCCAGCAGGCATGACAGGGGGCGGGAGGAGACCCAGTACTTC.